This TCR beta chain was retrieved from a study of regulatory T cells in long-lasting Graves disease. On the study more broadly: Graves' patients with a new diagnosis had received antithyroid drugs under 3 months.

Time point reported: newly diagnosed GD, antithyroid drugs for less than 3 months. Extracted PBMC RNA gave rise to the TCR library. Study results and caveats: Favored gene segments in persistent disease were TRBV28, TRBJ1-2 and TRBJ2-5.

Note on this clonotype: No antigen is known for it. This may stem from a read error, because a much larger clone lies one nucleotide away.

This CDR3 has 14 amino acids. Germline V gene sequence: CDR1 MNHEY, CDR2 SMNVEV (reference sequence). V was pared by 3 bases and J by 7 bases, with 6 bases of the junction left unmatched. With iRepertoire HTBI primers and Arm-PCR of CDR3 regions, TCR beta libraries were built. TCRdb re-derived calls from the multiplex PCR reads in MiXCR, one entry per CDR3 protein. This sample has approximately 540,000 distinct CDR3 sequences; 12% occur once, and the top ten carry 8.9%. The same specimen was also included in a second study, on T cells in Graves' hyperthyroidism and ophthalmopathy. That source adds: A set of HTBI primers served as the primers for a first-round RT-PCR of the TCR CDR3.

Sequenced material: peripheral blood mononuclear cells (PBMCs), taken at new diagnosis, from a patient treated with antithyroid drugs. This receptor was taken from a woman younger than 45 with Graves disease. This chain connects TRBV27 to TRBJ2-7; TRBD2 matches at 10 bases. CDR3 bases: TGTGCCAGCAGTTTGGGACTAGCGCCGATTGAGCAGTACTTC. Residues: CASSLGLAPIEQYF.